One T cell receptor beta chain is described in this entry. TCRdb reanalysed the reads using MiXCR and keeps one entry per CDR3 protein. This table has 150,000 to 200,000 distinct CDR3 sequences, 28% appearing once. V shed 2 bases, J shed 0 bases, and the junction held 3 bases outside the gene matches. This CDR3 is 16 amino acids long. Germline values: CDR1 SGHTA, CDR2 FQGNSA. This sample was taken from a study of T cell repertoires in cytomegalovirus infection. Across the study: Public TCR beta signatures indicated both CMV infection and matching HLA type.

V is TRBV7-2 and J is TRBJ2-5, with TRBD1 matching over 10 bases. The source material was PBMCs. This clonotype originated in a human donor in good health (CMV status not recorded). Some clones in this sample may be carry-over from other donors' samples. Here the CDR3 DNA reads TGTGCCAGCAGCTTATCGGGACAGGGGTACCAAGAGACCCAGTACTTC. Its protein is CASSLSGQGYQETQYF. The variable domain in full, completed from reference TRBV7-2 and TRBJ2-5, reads GAGVSQSPSNKVTEKGKDVELRCDPISGHTALYWYRQSLGQGLEFLIYFQGNSAPDKSGLPSDRFSAERTGGSVSTLTIQRTQQEDSAVYLCASSLSGQGYQETQYFGPGTRLLVL.